The next 19 T cell receptor beta chains were all read from a single sample in a study of early T cells in non-severe SARS-CoV-2 infection. TCRdb reanalysed the 5' RACE reads using MiXCR and keeps one entry per CDR3 protein. The table shows 60,000 or so distinct CDR3 sequences, with around 12% occurring only once. The specimen was whole blood. These receptors came from an adult who was a healthcare worker with PCR-confirmed SARS-CoV-2 infection or an uninfected control (not recorded which).

This clonotype was counted many times. The rearrangement links TRBV30 to TRBJ2-1, with D uncertain. The CDR3 is made up of 15 amino acids. V was clipped by 3 bases and J by 3 bases, with 15 bases between them. Germline lookup yields CDR1 GTSNPN and CDR2 SVGIG (reference sequence). CDR3 DNA: TGTGCCTGGAGAGTCAACGGCGAACGCTACAATGAGCAGTTCTTC. Translating gives CAWRVNGERYNEQFF.

In the case of this clonotype: Being one base from a much bigger clone, this may be a read error. The rearrangement links TRBV11-2 to TRBJ2-1; a possible D gene is TRBD2 (5 bases). TRBJ2-7 matches the DNA end more closely, so the J call is doubtful. CDR3 length equals 17 residues. Looked up from germline, CDR1 is SGHAT and CDR2 is FQNNGV. The CDR3 bases are TGTGCCAGCATCATTGGCGGGTCAGGTGCTTCCTACAATGAGCAGTACTTC. Amino acids: CASIIGGSGASYNEQYF.

This clonotype was recorded at least ten times. One end of the junction is discordant with germline, which a read error may explain. The rearrangement uses TRBV24-1 and TRBJ2-1, with D hard to call. CDR3 length equals 14 residues. Per germline, CDR1 KGHDR and CDR2 SFDVKD. In DNA form, the CDR3 reads TGTCCCACCAGTGACCATAGCTCCTACAATGAGCAGTTCTTC. Its translation is CPTSDHSSYNEQFF.

The chain has TRBV5-6 and TRBJ2-5; the match to TRBD2 covers 15 bases. The germline V gene has CDR1 SGHDT and CDR2 YYEEEE. With V trimmed by 6 bases and J by 2 bases, 5 bases remained unmatched. This CDR3 has 16 residues. The CDR3 loop reads CASTGLAGGRQETQYF. CDR3 nucleotide sequence: TGTGCCAGCACCGGACTAGCGGGGGGGAGACAAGAGACCCAGTACTTC.

The chain links TRBV7-6 to TRBJ2-3; D is ambiguous. The CDR3 runs 13 residues. Germline loops: CDR1 SGHVS, CDR2 FNYEAQ. V dropped 5 bases and J dropped 4 bases, with 10 bases sitting between them. In DNA, the CDR3 is TGTGCCAGCAGCCCTCAAGTTCCAGATACGCAGTATTTT. Translating gives CASSPQVPDTQYF.

V and J are TRBV28 and TRBJ1-1; tentatively, D is TRBD1 (6 bases). Germline CDR1 reads MDHEN; CDR2 reads SYDVKM. V lost 5 bases and J lost 4, with 11 bases in between. This CDR3 has 13 amino acids. This CDR3 is CASSPQGPTEAFF. The CDR3 bases are TGTGCCAGCAGTCCACAGGGCCCCACTGAAGCTTTCTTT. The variable domain in full, completed from reference TRBV28 and TRBJ1-1, reads DVKVTQSSRYLVKRTGEKVFLECVQDMDHENMFWYRQDPGLGLRLIYFSYDVKMKEKGDIPEGYSVSREKKERFSLILESASTNQTSMYLCASSPQGPTEAFFGQGTRLTVV.

In its sample, this clonotype was seen many times. The chain employs TRBV7-9 and TRBJ2-3; unclear D gene. The CDR3 spans 13 residues. Germline V lookup: CDR1 SEHNR, CDR2 FQNEAQ (reference sequence). V gave up 3 bases and J gave up 4 bases, with 8 bases separating them. CDR3 loop: CASSFPPSDTQYF. In DNA form, the CDR3 reads TGTGCCAGCAGCTTTCCCCCTTCAGATACGCAGTATTTT.

This clonotype was seen ten or more times. V gene TRBV6-1 combines with J gene TRBJ2-3; D unclear. Germline V gives CDR1 MNHNS, CDR2 SASEGT. Trimming shortened V by 3 bases and J by 2 bases, and 9 bases separated the two germline ends. The CDR3 covers 14 residues. The CDR3 protein is CASSELDDTDTQYF. The CDR3, as DNA: TGTGCCAGCAGTGAGCTGGACGACACAGATACGCAGTATTTT.

The table lists this clonotype with many counts. V is TRBV2 and J is TRBJ2-3, with TRBD1 matching 9 bases. This CDR3 has 14 residues. The J segment lost 6 bases and the V segment lost 7 bases, leaving 8 bases of the junction unmatched. Germline V gene data show CDR1 as SNHLY and CDR2 as FYNNEI. CDR3 sequence: CASMTDRGGDTQYF. For the CDR3, the DNA is TGTGCCAGCATGACGGACAGGGGTGGCGATACGCAGTATTTT.

The V gene is TRBV29-1, the J gene TRBJ1-2; D is unclear. V gave up 3 bases and J gave up 8 bases, with 7 bases separating them. This CDR3 comprises 10 residues. The germline V gene encodes CDR1 SQVTM and CDR2 ANQGSEA. The CDR3 reads CSVDGRGYTF. The CDR3 DNA reads TGCAGCGTTGATGGACGGGGCTACACCTTC. The full variable domain, rest sourced from reference TRBV29-1 and TRBJ1-2, is SAVISQKPSRDICQRGTSLTIQCQVDSQVTMMFWYRQQPGQSLTLIATANQGSEATYESGFVIDKFPISRPNLTFSTLTVSNMSPEDSSIYLCSVDGRGYTFGSGTRLTVV.

This clonotype was observed at least ten times. The chain employs TRBV11-2 and TRBJ2-7; D could derive from TRBD1 or TRBD2 (6 bases each). The length of the CDR3 is 15 residues. Germline V gene sequence: CDR1 SGHAT, CDR2 FQNNGV. V shed 4 bases and J shed 2 bases, with 15 bases lying between them. CDR3: CASSSVGGRTYEQYF. CDR3 DNA sequence: TGTGCCAGCAGCTCTGTGGGGGGCCGGACCTACGAGCAGTACTTC.

The chain joins TRBV25-1 to TRBJ2-5; 8 nucleotides line up with TRBD1. J was trimmed by 0 bases and V by 3 bases; bases with no gene match: 3. The CDR3 is made up of 15 amino acids. From germline, CDR1 is MGHDK and CDR2 SYGVNS. CDR3 sequence (DNA): TGTGCCAGCAGTGACCGGGACAGGAACCAAGAGACCCAGTACTTC. Its translation is CASSDRDRNQETQYF. The full variable domain, in which reference TRBV25-1 and TRBJ2-5 provide the parts outside the CDR3, is EADIYQTPRYLVIGTGKKITLECSQTMGHDKMYWYQQDPGMELHLIHYSYGVNSTEKGDLSSESTVSRIRTEHFPLTLESARPSHTSQYLCASSDRDRNQETQYFGPGTRLLVL.

This clonotype was observed at least ten times. The rearrangement joins TRBV29-1 to TRBJ2-7; weak D call: TRBD1 (6 bases). CDR1 is SQVTM, CDR2 ANQGSEA, per germline. With 6 bases removed from V and 5 bases from J, the gap between germline ends came to 14 bases. This CDR3 contains 12 residues. CDR3 residues: CSVTDSGHEQYF. The CDR3 DNA follows: TGCAGCGTCACGGACAGTGGACACGAGCAGTACTTC.

There are many counts of this clonotype. The chain combines TRBV7-9 with TRBJ1-2; D is ambiguous. Trimming took 3 bases from V and 8 from J, leaving 16 bases between them. Germline CDR1 and CDR2: SEHNR and FQNEAQ (reference sequence). CDR3 length: 14 amino acids. CDR3 protein: CASSFLDSGEGYTF. CDR3 in DNA: TGTGCCAGCAGCTTCCTCGACTCAGGAGAAGGCTACACCTTC.

Only a few counts were recorded for this clonotype. The chain uses TRBV10-3 and TRBJ2-2; perhaps TRBD1 as D (6 bases). Trimming took off 6 bases at V and 3 bases at J, with 17 bases between the two ends. The germline gives CDR1 ENHRY, CDR2 SYGVKD. There are 16 residues in the CDR3. The CDR3 bases are TGTGCCATCAGACAGGGTTTTTTGGCCGACACCGGGGAGCTGTTTTTT. This gives the protein CAIRQGFLADTGELFF.

This sequence joins TRBV6-6 and TRBJ2-3, with D unresolved. Between the trimmed V and J ends, which lost 10 bases and 5 bases, there was a span of 10 bases. This CDR3 is 11 amino acids long. Germline CDR1 reads MNHNY; CDR2 reads SVGAGI (reference sequence). The CDR3 sequence is CATQIGDTQYF. In nucleotides, the CDR3 is TGTGCCACCCAAATCGGAGATACGCAGTATTTT.

V gene TRBV24-1 combines with J gene TRBJ1-4, with 7 bases identical to TRBD1. CDR3 size: 15 residues. Germline V lookup: CDR1 KGHDR, CDR2 SFDVKD. The J segment lost 0 bases and the V segment lost 5 bases, leaving 2 bases of the junction unmatched. The CDR3 sequence is CATSGGQSTNEKLFF. The CDR3, as DNA: TGTGCCACCAGTGGGGGACAGTCAACTAATGAAAAACTGTTTTTT.

The gene calls are TRBV27 and TRBJ1-1, with D maybe TRBD1 (5 bases). V was pared by 2 bases and J by 6 bases, with 16 bases between. The CDR3 has 15 amino acids. Germline values: CDR1 MNHEY, CDR2 SMNVEV (reference sequence). The CDR3 sequence: CASSLHGPGVAEAFF. CDR3 bases: TGTGCCAGCAGTTTACATGGACCGGGGGTAGCTGAAGCTTTCTTT.

The CDR3 coding sequence is TGTGCCAGCAGCTTAAGGCGGGATCAGCCCCAGCATTTT. Encoded protein: CASSLRRDQPQHF. V and J are TRBV13 and TRBJ1-5; D unclear. Germline V CDR1 and CDR2: PRHDT, FYEKMQ (reference sequence). V lost 2 bases, J lost 5 bases, and 7 bases lay in between. The CDR3 contains 13 residues.